This T cell receptor beta chain appears in the sequencing data of a study of shared clonotypes between healthy human individuals. Study-level points and caveats: Enrolling few donors narrowed the genetic and exposure-history diversity that was represented.

The authors ran unsorted PBMC replicate PCRs on about 300 ng DNA, approximately 31,000 T cell genomes. Per the authors' pipeline: Filtering was not the same, since immunoSEQ gave junction-only sequences without quality scores. Profiled with immunoSEQ multiplex PCR; TCRdb holds only in-frame clones, not every one. That table furnishes V, J and clone size, whereas the DNA furnished D and trimming. The sample holds 400,000 to 550,000 clones, roughly 85% seen once. Notes on this clone: Its antigen is currently unknown.

The ends lost 3 bases at V and 5 bases at J; junction bases unmatched: 5. In germline, CDR1 is SGDLS, CDR2 YYNGEE. The CDR3 runs 14 residues. The source of this sequence is a woman aged 40 to 50 in good health. Some clones in this sample may be carry-over from other donors' samples. The chain uses TRBV9 and TRBJ2-1; 7 bases line up with TRBD1. The sequencing sample was made of PBMCs. The CDR3 here is CASSDRDSNNEQFF. The CDR3 DNA is TGTGCCAGCAGCGACCGGGACAGTAACAATGAGCAGTTCTTC.